The 14 T cell receptor beta chains below come from one sample, sequenced in a study of PD-L1 blockade in urothelial cancer. The time point here: pretreatment peripheral blood. Some clones are missing from TCRdb's copy, which holds only in-frame ones; the method was immunoSEQ multiplex PCR. This sample has tens of thousands of clones; 90% occur once, and the top ten carry 1.5% to 2%. The material was PBMCs, obtained around atezolizumab (anti-PD-L1) treatment. These receptors all stem from a man between 60 and 75 years old with urothelial cancer.

The chain joins TRBV27 to TRBJ1-5; TRBD1 aligns across 9 bases. The trim removed 6 bases at V and 7 bases at J, leaving 16 bases unmatched. CDR3 length: 17 residues. Germline V gene sequence: CDR1 MNHEY, CDR2 SMNVEV (reference sequence). CDR3 in DNA: TGTGCCAGCAGCCGTTTCGCCCAGGACAGGGGTGAGCAGCCCCAGCATTTT. Its translation is CASSRFAQDRGEQPQHF.

The chain combines TRBV19 with TRBJ1-1; the D gene is possibly TRBD1 (5 bases). The CDR3 has 16 amino acids. With 3 bases removed from V and 1 base from J, the gap between germline ends came to 15 bases. CDR1 LNHDA and CDR2 SQIVND come from the germline V gene (reference sequence). The CDR3 loop is CASSMGPKTGNTEAFF. The DNA of the CDR3 is TGTGCCAGTAGTATGGGGCCGAAAACCGGGAACACTGAAGCTTTCTTT.

V and J are TRBV6-5 and TRBJ2-7; the match to TRBD1 covers 7 bases. V lost 2 bases, J lost 6 bases, and 7 bases stayed unmatched. In germline, CDR1 is MNHEY, CDR2 SVGAGI. The CDR3 runs to 14 residues. CDR3 DNA sequence: TGTGCCAGCAGTTACAGGGGGCGAGTCTCCGAGCAGTACTTC. It is translated as CASSYRGRVSEQYF.

This sequence joins TRBV18 and TRBJ1-4, with a weak D call TRBD1 (5 bases). V was cut by 6 bases and J by 8 bases, with 16 bases left in between. Germline CDR1 KGHSH, CDR2 LQKENI. This CDR3 contains 14 residues. The CDR3 sequence is CASSRTSQEEKLFF. CDR3 bases: TGTGCCAGCTCTCGGACAAGCCAAGAGGAAAAACTGTTTTTT.

V and J are TRBV28 and TRBJ1-3, with D tentatively TRBD1 (6 bases). V was clipped by 2 bases and J by 5 bases, with 13 bases between them. Per germline, CDR1 MDHEN and CDR2 SYDVKM. CDR3 length: 15 amino acids. CDR3 in amino acids: CASSLGGASRNTIYF. As DNA, the CDR3 is TGTGCCAGCAGTTTAGGGGGGGCGAGTAGAAACACCATATATTTT.

The chain joins TRBV7-3 to TRBJ2-3, with D possibly matching TRBD2 (5 bases). This CDR3 has 13 amino acids. CDR1 SGHTA and CDR2 FQGTGA come from the germline V gene. Trimming took off 5 bases at V and 4 bases at J, with 10 bases between the two ends. The CDR3 DNA is TGTGCCAGCAGCGGGCAAGCGGCAGATACGCAGTATTTT. It yields the protein CASSGQAADTQYF. The full variable domain, completed using reference TRBV7-3 and TRBJ2-3, is GAGVSQTPSNKVTEKGKYVELRCDPISGHTALYWYRQSLGQGPEFLIYFQGTGAADDSGLPNDRFFAVRPEGSVSTLKIQRTERGDSAVYLCASSGQAADTQYFGPGTRLTVL.

CDR3 sequence reads: CASLENNEQFF. The CDR3 DNA sequence: TGTGCCAGCTTGGAGAATAATGAGCAGTTCTTC. This sequence joins TRBV10-3 and TRBJ2-1; D unresolved. Germline values: CDR1 ENHRY, CDR2 SYGVKD. The CDR3 sequence is 11 residues long. The ends were cut back, 10 bases at V and 7 bases at J, with 11 bases in the middle.

The chain has TRBV28 and TRBJ2-1, with D maybe TRBD2 (6 bases). The CDR3 extends over 17 amino acids. CDR1 is MDHEN and CDR2 is SYDVKM in the germline V gene. Trimming removed 8 bases from V and 0 bases from J, with 20 bases in between. CDR3 amino acids: CASRPSAYTSSYNEQFF. The CDR3 region has the DNA TGTGCCAGCCGGCCTAGCGCCTACACCAGCTCCTACAATGAGCAGTTCTTC.

J is TRBJ2-7 and V is TRBV7-2; D ambiguous. Trimming left V 5 bases short and J 2 bases short, with 13 bases between. Germline assignment: CDR1 SGHTA and CDR2 FQGNSA. The CDR3 is 14 amino acids. The CDR3 region is CASSQTAGPYEQYF. The CDR3 DNA sequence: TGTGCCAGCAGCCAAACAGCCGGCCCCTACGAGCAGTACTTC.

The rearrangement uses TRBV19 and TRBJ2-7, with 8 nucleotides matching TRBD2. The CDR3 has 15 residues. Germline values: CDR1 LNHDA, CDR2 SQIVND (reference sequence). V shed 6 bases, J shed 3 bases, and the junction held 10 bases outside the gene matches. The CDR3 is CASRKLAGRGYEQYF. CDR3 DNA sequence: TGTGCCAGTAGAAAGTTAGCGGGAAGAGGCTACGAGCAGTACTTC. The whole variable domain, filled in from reference TRBV19 and TRBJ2-7, reads DGGITQSPKYLFRKEGQNVTLSCEQNLNHDAMYWYRQDPGQGLRLIYYSQIVNDFQKGDIAEGYSVSREKKESFPLTVTSAQKNPTAFYLCASRKLAGRGYEQYFGPGTRLTVT.

In its sample, this clone was seen once. The chain joins TRBV30 to TRBJ2-7, with 10 bases identical to TRBD2. This CDR3 contains 14 residues. With V trimmed by 2 bases and J by 9 bases, 10 bases remained unmatched. Germline-derived CDR1 and CDR2 are GTSNPN and SVGIG (reference sequence). CDR3 DNA sequence: TGTGCCTGGAGTCTTAGCGGGAGGCCTCGAGGGCAGTACTTC. This encodes CAWSLSGRPRGQYF. Supplemented by reference TRBV30 and TRBJ2-7, the full variable domain reads SQTIHQWPATLVQPVGSPLSLECTVEGTSNPNLYWYRQAAGRGLQLLFYSVGIGQISSEVPQNLSASRPQDRQFILSSKKLLLSDSGFYLCAWSLSGRPRGQYFGPGTRLTVT.

J is TRBJ1-1 and V is TRBV7-2; perhaps TRBD1 as D (5 bases). This CDR3 region has 12 residues. The V gene lost 4 bases and the J gene lost 8 bases, with 11 bases spanning the gap. CDR1 SGHTA and CDR2 FQGNSA come from the germline V gene. In nucleotides, the CDR3 is TGTGCCAGCAGCTCTTATGGGGGGGAAGCTTTCTTT. Amino acid sequence: CASSSYGGEAFF.

The chain couples TRBV10-3 to TRBJ2-5, with 9 nucleotides matching TRBD1. The trim removed 0 bases at V and 5 bases at J, leaving 7 bases unmatched. The CDR3 length is 16 residues. Germline loops: CDR1 ENHRY, CDR2 SYGVKD. The CDR3: CAISESRGTGLETQYF. The DNA of the CDR3 is TGTGCCATCAGTGAGTCGAGAGGGACAGGGTTGGAGACCCAGTACTTC.

The V call is TRBV7-2, the J call TRBJ2-7; 7 bases agree with TRBD2. The ends lost 0 bases at V and 5 bases at J; junction bases unmatched: 4. CDR1 is SGHTA, CDR2 FQGNSA, per germline. The CDR3 sequence is 14 residues long. The CDR3 DNA reads TGTGCCAGCAGCTTAGCGGGAGGGCCCAACGAGCAGTACTTC. Translated, it gives CASSLAGGPNEQYF.